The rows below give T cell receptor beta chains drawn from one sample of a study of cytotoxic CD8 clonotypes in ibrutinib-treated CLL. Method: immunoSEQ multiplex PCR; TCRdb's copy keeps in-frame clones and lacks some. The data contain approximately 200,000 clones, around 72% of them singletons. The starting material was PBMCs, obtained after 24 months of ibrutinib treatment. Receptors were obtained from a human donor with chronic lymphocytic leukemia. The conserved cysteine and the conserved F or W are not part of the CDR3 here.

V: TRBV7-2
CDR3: ASSHIAVWGSGDTQY

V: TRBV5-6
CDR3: ASSLDSKTYEQY

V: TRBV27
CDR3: ASSSPGQGGRASKNIQY

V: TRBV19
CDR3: ASSLSRLIGNQPQH

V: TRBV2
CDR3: ASMWTRGNTGELF

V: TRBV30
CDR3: AWSVRGATNEKLF

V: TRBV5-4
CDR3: ASSQDPDQETQY

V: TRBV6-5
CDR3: ASSVGRGYT

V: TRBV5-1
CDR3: ASSLEGREGSEAF

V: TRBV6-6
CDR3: ASRPAGTGVTDTQY

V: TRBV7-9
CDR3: ASSLPPRGSGSYEQY

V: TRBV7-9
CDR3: ASRPPLRYEQY

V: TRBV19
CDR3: AIMSGYA